Each of the 27 T cell receptor beta chains below was sequenced from the same sample in a study of cytomegalovirus exposure and HLA in healthy donors. The study ran its PCR with 60 Vbeta and 13 Jbeta primers. Here immunoSEQ multiplex PCR was the method, and the copy in TCRdb shows in-frame clones only, minus some. The repertoire holds approximately 160,000 clones, with around 68% as singletons. Source material: PBMCs. The receptor set was obtained from a man in his fifties or sixties in good health and CMV-seronegative.

The chain couples TRBV29-1 to TRBJ1-1; TRBD1 matches 8 bases. CDR3 length: 13 residues. Per germline, CDR1 SQVTM and CDR2 ANQGSEA. After removal of 8 bases from V and 1 base from J, the junction contained 6 bases not matched to a gene. The CDR3 is CSSHRGKNTEAFF. The CDR3, as DNA: TGCAGCTCCCACAGGGGGAAGAACACTGAAGCTTTCTTT. The full variable domain, in which reference TRBV29-1 and TRBJ1-1 provide the parts outside the CDR3, is SAVISQKPSRDICQRGTSLTIQCQVDSQVTMMFWYRQQPGQSLTLIATANQGSEATYESGFVIDKFPISRPNLTFSTLTVSNMSPEDSSIYLCSSHRGKNTEAFFGQGTRLTVV.

Only a few counts were recorded for this clone. The chain combines TRBV5-1 with TRBJ1-1; a weak D match, TRBD1 (5 bases). The CDR3 is 13 amino acids. V shed 4 bases and J shed 2 bases, with 9 bases lying between them. CDR1 and CDR2 from the germline V gene are SGHRS and YFSETQ. CDR3 amino acids: CASSLDSNTEAFF. CDR3 DNA sequence: TGCGCCAGCAGCCTAGACAGCAACACTGAAGCTTTCTTT.

J is TRBJ2-3 and V is TRBV6-5; no definite D call. CDR1 MNHEY and CDR2 SVGAGI come from the germline V gene. The CDR3 totals 14 residues. V lost 2 bases to trimming and J lost 5 bases, with 11 bases between them. The CDR3 coding sequence is TGTGCCAGCAGTTACCTGGCAACAGAAGATACGCAGTATTTT. Translating gives CASSYLATEDTQYF.

The J gene is TRBJ1-1, the V gene TRBV6-1; D is unresolved. The germline gives CDR1 MNHNS, CDR2 SASEGT. Trimming took off 7 bases at V and 1 base at J, with 7 bases between the two ends. This CDR3 spans 12 amino acids. This CDR3 is CASTDKNTEAFF. Here the CDR3 DNA reads TGTGCCAGCACCGACAAGAACACTGAAGCTTTCTTT.

This chain uses TRBV5-1 with TRBJ1-5, with unresolved D. Germline V CDR1 and CDR2: SGHRS, YFSETQ. This CDR3 has 14 residues. Trimming removed 4 bases at V and 1 base at J, with 9 bases between. CDR3 DNA: TGCGCCAGCAGCCCTGGCTCGAGCAATCAGCCCCAGCATTTT. Encoded protein: CASSPGSSNQPQHF.

This clone was detected only once. In the same sample, other DNA sequences code for this CDR3. The chain couples TRBV19 to TRBJ1-2, with D perhaps TRBD1 (6 bases). This CDR3 has 12 amino acids. CDR1 LNHDA and CDR2 SQIVND come from the germline V gene (reference sequence). V lost 5 bases and J 4 bases, leaving 8 bases between the germline ends. The CDR3 DNA reads TGTGCCAGTAGTCAGGGGATCTATGGCTACACCTTC. Its translation is CASSQGIYGYTF.

V and J are TRBV28 and TRBJ2-7; TRBD2 aligns across 12 bases. From germline, CDR1 is MDHEN and CDR2 SYDVKM. The CDR3 has 19 residues. With 5 bases clipped from V and 0 bases from J, the junction kept 14 bases outside the gene matches. Here the CDR3 DNA reads TGTGCCAGCAGTCCGACACTAGCGGGGGGCCCTTTCTTCTCCTACGAGCAGTACTTC. Its translation is CASSPTLAGGPFFSYEQYF.

The V and J genes are TRBV29-1 and TRBJ2-7, with 8 bases identical to TRBD1. J was trimmed by 6 bases and V by 4 bases; bases with no gene match: 8. Germline CDR1 and CDR2: SQVTM and ANQGSEA. The CDR3 is 13 residues long. The CDR3 coding sequence is TGCAGCGTTGGAAGGGGACAGGAGTCCGAGCAGTACTTC. This gives the protein CSVGRGQESEQYF.

This clone was detected only a few times. The V gene is TRBV13, the J gene TRBJ1-2; 7 nucleotides agree with TRBD1. The trim removed 5 bases at V and 12 bases at J, leaving 6 bases unmatched. The CDR3 covers 11 residues. The germline V gene has CDR1 PRHDT and CDR2 FYEKMQ (reference sequence). DNA for the CDR3: TGTGCCAGCAGCGACGACAGGGAGCACACCTTC. It encodes CASSDDREHTF. The variable domain in full, with the rest retrieved from reference TRBV13 and TRBJ1-2, is AAGVIQSPRHLIKEKRETATLKCYPIPRHDTVYWYQQGPGQDPQFLISFYEKMQSDKGSIPDRFSAQQFSDYHSELNMSSLELGDSALYFCASSDDREHTFGSGTRLTVV.

The genes are TRBV7-2 and TRBJ1-1; D not certain. Germline CDR1 and CDR2: SGHTA and FQGNSA. Trimming removed 7 bases from V and 4 bases from J, with 19 bases in between. The CDR3 sequence is 15 residues long. The CDR3 sequence: CASIPRSGMRTEAFF. The DNA for the CDR3 is TGTGCCAGCATCCCCAGGTCGGGGATGCGCACTGAAGCTTTCTTT.

A single count supports this clone. The V and J genes are TRBV7-2 and TRBJ2-3, with 7 bases identical to TRBD2. V lost 2 bases, J lost 4 bases, and 9 bases stayed unmatched. Germline CDR1 SGHTA, CDR2 FQGNSA. The CDR3 consists of 16 residues. CDR3 in amino acids: CASSLFFGGVADTQYF. CDR3 nucleotides: TGTGCCAGCAGCTTATTCTTTGGGGGGGTGGCAGATACGCAGTATTTT.

V usage is TRBV28 and J usage is TRBJ1-2; 9 bases align to TRBD1. The CDR3 is 14 residues long. V trimming: 5 bases; J trimming: 3 bases; junction bases outside the gene matches: 4. The germline gives CDR1 MDHEN, CDR2 SYDVKM. CDR3 sequence reads: CASSTGGRDYGYTF. The DNA for the CDR3 is TGTGCCAGCAGTACAGGGGGCAGAGACTATGGCTACACCTTC.

The rearrangement links TRBV5-1 to TRBJ2-2; no clear D gene. The germline gives CDR1 SGHRS, CDR2 YFSETQ. V shed 1 base and J shed 1 base, with 2 bases lying between them. The CDR3 spans 13 residues. The CDR3 reads CASSLQNTGELFF. The CDR3 bases are TGCGCCAGCAGCTTGCAGAACACCGGGGAGCTGTTTTTT.

This clone was seen more than once but under ten times. This sequence joins TRBV19 and TRBJ1-1, with unresolved D. Germline V gives CDR1 LNHDA, CDR2 SQIVND (reference sequence). V was pared by 6 bases and J by 0 bases, with 11 bases between. The CDR3 is 14 residues long. The CDR3 sequence is CASRSGKLNTEAFF. The CDR3 region has the DNA TGTGCCAGTAGAAGCGGGAAGTTGAACACTGAAGCTTTCTTT.

V usage is TRBV11-2 and J usage is TRBJ2-3; D remains ambiguous. Trimming shortened V by 4 bases and J by 0 bases, and 17 bases separated the two germline ends. There are 17 residues in the CDR3. Per germline, CDR1 SGHAT and CDR2 FQNNGV. The CDR3 DNA is TGTGCCAGCAGCTCGCCCGGTCAGGTGTTTAGCACAGATACGCAGTATTTT. It encodes CASSSPGQVFSTDTQYF.

The V call is TRBV10-3, the J call TRBJ1-1; D is undetermined. The CDR3 length is 12 residues. Germline loops: CDR1 ENHRY, CDR2 SYGVKD. V lost 10 bases and J lost 5, with 14 bases in between. CDR3 bases: TGTGCCACCTGGGAGGGTAATACTGAAGCTTTCTTT. It translates to CATWEGNTEAFF.

DNA of the CDR3: TGTGCCAGCAGCCGAGGACAGGGAGACACTGAAGCTTTCTTT. Translated, it gives CASSRGQGDTEAFF. The rearrangement joins TRBV5-4 to TRBJ1-1, with 8 bases that match TRBD1. CDR1 and CDR2 from the germline V gene are SGHNT and YYREEE (reference sequence). Trimming removed 4 bases from V and 3 bases from J; junction bases left unmatched: 5. The CDR3 is 14 amino acids.

The chain combines TRBV7-9 with TRBJ2-7; D might be TRBD2 (6 bases). The germline V gene has CDR1 SEHNR and CDR2 FQNEAQ (reference sequence). The CDR3 is 14 amino acids. The germline V and J ends were trimmed by 5 bases and 3 bases, with 14 bases remaining between them. The CDR3 sequence: CASSAGTEFYEQYF. The CDR3 nucleotides read TGTGCCAGCAGCGCGGGGACCGAGTTCTACGAGCAGTACTTC.

The CDR3 DNA reads TGTGCCGGACGAGGGGGTGGCAGGTTTTATGGCTACACCTTC. It encodes CAGRGGGRFYGYTF. V and J are TRBV7-2 and TRBJ1-2, with a weak D call TRBD1 (6 bases). CDR1 SGHTA and CDR2 FQGNSA come from the germline V gene. The V and J ends lost 11 bases and 5 bases respectively, with 21 bases between them. There are 14 residues in the CDR3.

The chain links TRBV14 to TRBJ1-1, with D possibly matching TRBD1 (6 bases). The CDR3 length is 15 residues. Germline V gene data show CDR1 as SGHDN and CDR2 as FVKESK. Trimming left V 4 bases short and J 0 bases short, with 12 bases between. DNA of the CDR3: TGTGCCAGCAGCCTACAACAGGGTTTGAACACTGAAGCTTTCTTT. Its protein is CASSLQQGLNTEAFF. Full variable domain (rest looked up from reference TRBV14 and TRBJ1-1): EAGVTQFPSHSVIEKGQTVTLRCDPISGHDNLYWYRRVMGKEIKFLLHFVKESKQDESGMPNNRFLAERTGGTYSTLKVQPAELEDSGVYFCASSLQQGLNTEAFFGQGTRLTVV.

J is TRBJ1-2 and V is TRBV9; D is ambiguous. Per germline, CDR1 SGDLS and CDR2 YYNGEE. The CDR3 spans 17 residues. Trimming removed 0 bases at V and 5 bases at J, with 20 bases between. CDR3 in DNA: TGTGCCAGCAGCGTAGGAAGGGCAGGCGGGTCCGGGTATGGCTACACCTTC. It is translated as CASSVGRAGGSGYGYTF. Full variable domain (missing parts from reference TRBV9 and TRBJ1-2): DSGVTQTPKHLITATGQRVTLRCSPRSGDLSVYWYQQSLDQGLQFLIQYYNGEERAKGNILERFSAQQFPDLHSELNLSSLELGDSALYFCASSVGRAGGSGYGYTFGSGTRLTVV.

J is TRBJ2-1 and V is TRBV6-1; 8 bases fit TRBD2. Germline V gene lookup returns CDR1 MNHNS and CDR2 SASEGT. Germline trimming cut 5 bases from V and 12 bases from J; bases unmatched to any gene: 9. The CDR3 has 13 residues. For the CDR3, the DNA is TGTGCCAGCAGTCTCCCCGGGGGGGCACTGCAGTTCTTC. Protein product: CASSLPGGALQFF.

The table lists this clone with a few counts. The rearrangement uses TRBV6-4 and TRBJ2-1, with D maybe TRBD2 (5 bases). The germline V gene has CDR1 MRHNA and CDR2 SNTAGT. This CDR3 spans 16 amino acids. V was clipped by 6 bases and J by 5 bases, with 20 bases between them. The CDR3 loop is CASSKRENLVDNEQFF. The CDR3 DNA sequence: TGTGCCAGCAGCAAAAGGGAGAACTTAGTCGACAATGAGCAGTTCTTC.

V is TRBV2 and J is TRBJ2-7; 9 positions match TRBD2. The trim removed 4 bases at V and 5 bases at J, leaving 9 bases unmatched. The CDR3 consists of 15 residues. Per the germline V gene, CDR1 is SNHLY and CDR2 is FYNNEI. The CDR3 nucleotides are TGTGCCAGCAGTGGACTAGCGGCTTCTCGGGACGAGCAGTACTTC. Translated, it gives CASSGLAASRDEQYF.

This chain connects TRBV27 to TRBJ2-7, with TRBD2 identical over 8 bases. V lost 5 bases, J lost 0 bases, and 6 bases stayed unmatched. Germline assignment: CDR1 MNHEY and CDR2 SMNVEV (reference sequence). This CDR3 has 15 amino acids. The CDR3 DNA reads as TGTGCCAGCAGTGAACGGGGGGGGAGCTCCTACGAGCAGTACTTC. Protein product: CASSERGGSSYEQYF.

The gene calls are TRBV5-1 and TRBJ2-7, with 8 bases matching TRBD2. This CDR3 region has 15 residues. V trimming: 0 bases; J trimming: 0 bases; junction bases outside the gene matches: 2. The germline gives CDR1 SGHRS, CDR2 YFSETQ. The CDR3 bases are TGCGCCAGCAGCTTGGTCGGGGGGGCCTCCTACGAGCAGTACTTC. It codes for CASSLVGGASYEQYF.

V is TRBV10-3 and J is TRBJ2-1; TRBD1 matches 8 bases. Germline CDR1 and CDR2: ENHRY and SYGVKD. The CDR3 has 13 amino acids. The V gene end was trimmed by 5 bases and the J gene end by 8 bases; junction bases not matched to a gene: 5. CDR3: CAISKDRDHEQFF. CDR3 nucleotides: TGTGCCATCAGTAAGGACAGGGACCATGAGCAGTTCTTC.